Presented here are 9 T cell receptor beta chains from one specimen sequenced in a study of cytomegalovirus exposure and HLA in healthy donors. Primers for the PCR totalled 60 Vbeta and 13 Jbeta. Sequencing was performed with immunoSEQ multiplex PCR; in TCRdb, only in-frame clones are kept and a portion is missing. The sample holds some 100,000 clones, 77% seen once. Sequences were obtained from PBMCs. All receptors come from a man aged 35-49 years in good health and CMV-seropositive.

The gene calls are TRBV5-1 and TRBJ1-4; the D gene is possibly TRBD1 (6 bases). V was pared by 4 bases and J by 0 bases, with 16 bases between. Germline assignment: CDR1 SGHRS and CDR2 YFSETQ. This CDR3 is built from 17 residues. The CDR3, as DNA: TGCGCCAGCAGCGGATCGGACAGCCGCTCAACTAATGAAAAACTGTTTTTT. It translates to CASSGSDSRSTNEKLFF.

This chain links TRBV11-2 with TRBJ2-3; 7 bases agree with TRBD2. Unmatched junction bases numbered 4, after V lost 1 base and J lost 6 bases. This CDR3 has 14 amino acids. Germline V CDR1 and CDR2: SGHAT, FQNNGV. CDR3 amino acids: CASSLGTRSDTQYF. CDR3 coding DNA: TGTGCCAGCAGCTTAGGGACTAGGTCCGATACGCAGTATTTT.

Details on this clone: Mismatch with germline at one junction end may stem from a read error. The chain has TRBV7-9 and TRBJ2-3, with D tentatively TRBD1 (5 bases). The CDR3 has 15 residues. Per the germline V gene, CDR1 is SEHNR and CDR2 is FQNEAQ (reference sequence). The chain's CDR3 is CSSSLRQSSTDTQYF. The CDR3 DNA sequence: TGTTCCAGCAGTCTTCGACAGTCTAGCACAGATACGCAGTATTTT. Looking up the rest from reference TRBV7-9 and TRBJ2-3 gives the full variable domain: DTGVSQNPRHKITKRGQNVTFRCDPISEHNRLYWYRQTLGQGPEFLTYFQNEAQLEKSRLLSDRFSAERPKGSFSTLEIQRTEQGDSAMYLCSSSLRQSSTDTQYFGPGTRLTVL.

This chain joins TRBV5-4 and TRBJ2-2; D not certain. V was cut by 4 bases and J by 2 bases, with 21 bases left in between. This CDR3 has 18 amino acids. Looked up from germline, CDR1 is SGHNT and CDR2 is YYREEE (reference sequence). DNA for the CDR3: TGTGCCAGCAGCCCCCTGGGCCTCCCCGGATTAAACACCGGGGAGCTGTTTTTT. Protein sequence: CASSPLGLPGLNTGELFF.

The rearrangement uses TRBV6-1 and TRBJ2-7, with unresolved D. This CDR3 spans 14 amino acids. V dropped 1 base and J dropped 4 bases, with 11 bases sitting between them. Germline lookup yields CDR1 MNHNS and CDR2 SASEGT. CDR3 residues: CASSEGPLLYEQYF. The CDR3 DNA sequence: TGTGCCAGCAGTGAAGGCCCTCTACTTTACGAGCAGTACTTC.

This rearrangement joins TRBV18 to TRBJ1-5; 11 bases fit TRBD1. The CDR3 sequence is 18 residues long. The germline V gene has CDR1 KGHSH and CDR2 LQKENI. Unmatched junction bases numbered 11, after V lost 4 bases and J lost 3 bases. The CDR3 DNA is TGTGCCAGCTCACAGTCCTATCGGACAGGGGGCTTCAATCAGCCCCAGCATTTT. It yields the protein CASSQSYRTGGFNQPQHF. Full variable domain (remainder filled in from reference TRBV18 and TRBJ1-5): NAGVMQNPRHLVRRRGQEARLRCSPMKGHSHVYWYRQLPEEGLKFMVYLQKENIIDESGMPKERFSAEFPKEGPSILRIQQVVRGDSAAYFCASSQSYRTGGFNQPQHFGDGTRLSIL.

The genes are TRBV7-9 and TRBJ1-2; 9 bases are shared with TRBD1. Germline trimming cut 1 base from V and 2 bases from J; bases unmatched to any gene: 8. Germline CDR1 is SEHNR and CDR2 is FQNEAQ (reference sequence). This CDR3 has 17 amino acids. CDR3 coding DNA: TGTGCCAGCAGCTTAGTAGGACGGGACAGGGCAAACTATGGCTACACCTTC. Translation: CASSLVGRDRANYGYTF.

V is TRBV9 and J is TRBJ2-3; TRBD1 is a possible D gene (6 bases). Trimming took off 0 bases at V and 2 bases at J, with 13 bases between the two ends. CDR3 length equals 16 residues. Germline assignment: CDR1 SGDLS and CDR2 YYNGEE. CDR3 sequence: CASSVEMGHNTDTQYF. As DNA, the CDR3 is TGTGCCAGCAGCGTAGAGATGGGACACAACACAGATACGCAGTATTTT.

V gene TRBV7-9 combines with J gene TRBJ2-7; 7 bases map to TRBD1. Per germline, CDR1 SEHNR and CDR2 FQNEAQ (reference sequence). The CDR3 covers 15 residues. J lost 7 bases, V lost 4 bases, and 13 bases had no gene match. The DNA for the CDR3 is TGTGCCAGCAGCTCACTGACGGGACAGCTACGGGAGCAGTACTTC. Its translation is CASSSLTGQLREQYF. The whole variable domain, remainder taken from reference TRBV7-9 and TRBJ2-7, is DTGVSQNPRHKITKRGQNVTFRCDPISEHNRLYWYRQTLGQGPEFLTYFQNEAQLEKSRLLSDRFSAERPKGSFSTLEIQRTEQGDSAMYLCASSSLTGQLREQYFGPGTRLTVT.